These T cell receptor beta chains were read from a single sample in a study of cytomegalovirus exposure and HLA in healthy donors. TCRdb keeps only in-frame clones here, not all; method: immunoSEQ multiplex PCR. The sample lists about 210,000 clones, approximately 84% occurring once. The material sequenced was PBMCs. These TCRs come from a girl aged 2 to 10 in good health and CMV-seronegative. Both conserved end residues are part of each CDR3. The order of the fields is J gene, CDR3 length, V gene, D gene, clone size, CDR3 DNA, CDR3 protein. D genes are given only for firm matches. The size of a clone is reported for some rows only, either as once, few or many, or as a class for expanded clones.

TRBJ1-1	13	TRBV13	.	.	TGTGCCAGCAGGCCGCAGGGCGGCACTGAAGCTTTCTTT	CASRPQGGTEAFF
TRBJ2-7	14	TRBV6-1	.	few	TGTGCCAGCAGGCTTTACGGGAGCTCCTACGAGCAGTACTTC	CASRLYGSSYEQYF
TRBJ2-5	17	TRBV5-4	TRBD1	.	TGTGCCAGCAGCCCACTAAAACCAGGGGGTTGGCAAGAGACCCAGTACTTC	CASSPLKPGGWQETQYF
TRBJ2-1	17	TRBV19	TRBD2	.	TGTGCCAGTAGTAGAACGGGACTAGCGGGAGGAGGTAATGAGCAGTTCTTC	CASSRTGLAGGGNEQFF
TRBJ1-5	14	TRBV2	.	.	TGTGCCAGCAGTGCTCAGTATAGCAATCAGCCCCAGCATTTT	CASSAQYSNQPQHF
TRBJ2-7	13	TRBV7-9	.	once	TGTGCCAGCAGCCCGCGACTAGTCGTGGAGCAGTACTTC	CASSPRLVVEQYF
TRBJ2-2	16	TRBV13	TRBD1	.	TGTGCCAGCAGCGGGCCCGGGACAGGGAACACCGGGGAGCTGTTTTTT	CASSGPGTGNTGELFF
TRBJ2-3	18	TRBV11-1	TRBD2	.	TGTGCCAGCAGCTTAGGACGTCGGGTAGCGGGAGGGACAGATACGCAGTATTTT	CASSLGRRVAGGTDTQYF
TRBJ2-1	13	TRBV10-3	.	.	TGTGCCGCTTGGTACGGGCTCCCAGGGGAGCAGTTCTTC	CAAWYGLPGEQFF
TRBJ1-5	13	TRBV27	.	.	TGTGCCAGCAGGATGAGTGGCAATCAGCCCCAGCATTTT	CASRMSGNQPQHF
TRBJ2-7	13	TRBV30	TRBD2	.	TGTGCCTGGAGTCGTGGTAGCGGGTACGAGCAGCACTTC	CAWSRGSGYEQHF
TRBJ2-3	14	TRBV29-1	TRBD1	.	TGCAGCGTTAAAGGGACAGCTTTCACAGATACGCAGTATTTT	CSVKGTAFTDTQYF
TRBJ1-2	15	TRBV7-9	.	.	TGTGCCAGCAGCACCCCCGACGGGGGGCGGCATGGCTACACCTTC	CASSTPDGGRHGYTF
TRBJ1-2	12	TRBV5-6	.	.	TGTGCCAGCACCCCCGGCGGGATAGGCTACACCTTC	CASTPGGIGYTF
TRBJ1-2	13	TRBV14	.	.	TGTGCCAGCAGCCTCCTACCTAACTATGGCTACACCTTC	CASSLLPNYGYTF
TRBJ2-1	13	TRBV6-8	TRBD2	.	TGTGCCAGCAGCACTACCGGGACTAGAGAGCAGTTCTTC	CASSTTGTREQFF
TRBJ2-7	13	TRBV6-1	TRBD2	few	TGTGCCAGCATGGGGGGGGTTGCCTACGAGCAGTACTTC	CASMGGVAYEQYF
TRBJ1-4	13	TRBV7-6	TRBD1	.	TGTGCCAGCAGCCGACAGGGCTCTGAAAAACTGTTTTTT	CASSRQGSEKLFF
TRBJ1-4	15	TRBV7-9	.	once	TGTGCCAGCAGTCAGACGGGACTGCTCAATGAAAAACTGTTTTTT	CASSQTGLLNEKLFF
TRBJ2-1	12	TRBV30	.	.	TGTGCCTGGAGTGTCCTAGTTCCTGAGCAGTTCTTC	CAWSVLVPEQFF
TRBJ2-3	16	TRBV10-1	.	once	TGCGCCAGCAGTGAGTCGGTGTCAGGCGGCACAGATACGCAGTATTTT	CASSESVSGGTDTQYF
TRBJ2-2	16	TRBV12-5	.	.	TGTGCTAGTGGTTCTCGAAGCCCAATGAACACCGGGGAGCTGTTTTTT	CASGSRSPMNTGELFF
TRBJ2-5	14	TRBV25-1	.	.	TGTGCCAGCAGTGAATTGGGGGGTCGGGAGACCCAGTACTTC	CASSELGGRETQYF
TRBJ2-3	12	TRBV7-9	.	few	TGTTCCAGCAGCTTAGCGCGGGATACGCAGTATTTT	CSSSLARDTQYF
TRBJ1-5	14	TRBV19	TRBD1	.	TGTGCCAGTAGAGACAGGGGTGGCAATCAGCCCCAGCATTTT	CASRDRGGNQPQHF
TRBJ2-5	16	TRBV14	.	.	TGTGCCAGCAGCCAAGAATCACAGGTCCGTACGGGGACCCAGTACTTC	CASSQESQVRTGTQYF
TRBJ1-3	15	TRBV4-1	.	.	TGCGCCAGCAGCCAAGGGGGACTCTTCCGAAACACCATATATTTT	CASSQGGLFRNTIYF
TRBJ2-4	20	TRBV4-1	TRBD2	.	TGCGCCAGCAGCCAAGATCGGCTAGCGGGAGGGCTACGTACGTGGGACATTCAGTACTTC	CASSQDRLAGGLRTWDIQYF
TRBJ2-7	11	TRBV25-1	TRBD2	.	TGTGCCAGCTCCCACAGCGGGAGGCAGTACTTC	CASSHSGRQYF
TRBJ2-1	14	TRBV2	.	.	TGTGCCAGCATTACCCTCCGACTGAAAAATGAGCAGTTCTTC	CASITLRLKNEQFF
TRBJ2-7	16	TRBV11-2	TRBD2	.	TGTGCCAGCAGCTTAAAAGGGCTAGCGGCCTCCTACGAGCAGTACTTC	CASSLKGLAASYEQYF
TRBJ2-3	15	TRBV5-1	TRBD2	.	TGCGCCAGCAGCTTGACTAGCGGGGGGACAGATACGCAGTATTTT	CASSLTSGGTDTQYF
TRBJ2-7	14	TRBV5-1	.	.	TGCGCCAGCAGGGATAGGGACTTCTCCTACGAGCAGTACTTC	CASRDRDFSYEQYF
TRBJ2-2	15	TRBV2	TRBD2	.	TGTGCCAGCAGTGTCGGCGGGGGAAACACCGGGGAGCTGTTTTTT	CASSVGGGNTGELFF
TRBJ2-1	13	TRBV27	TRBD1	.	TGTGCCAGCGGGACGGGACAGCTCAATGAGCAGTTCTTC	CASGTGQLNEQFF
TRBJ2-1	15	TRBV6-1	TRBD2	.	TGTGCCAGCAGTGAAGTAAGCGGGGGGGCCTATGAGCAGTTCTTC	CASSEVSGGAYEQFF
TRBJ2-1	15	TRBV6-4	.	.	TGTGCCAGCAGTGTGGCGGGACTGCGAAACAATGAGCAGTTCTTC	CASSVAGLRNNEQFF
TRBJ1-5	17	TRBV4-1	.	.	TGCGCCAGCAGCCATAAACAGGGAACTTATAGCAATCAGCCCCAGCATTTT	CASSHKQGTYSNQPQHF
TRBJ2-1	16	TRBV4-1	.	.	TGCGCCAGCAGCCAAGGGGGCAGGCGCAGGTACAATGAGCAGTTCTTC	CASSQGGRRRYNEQFF
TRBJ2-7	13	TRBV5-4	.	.	TGTGCCAGCAGCTTACGGGGGTTGTACGAGCAGTACTTC	CASSLRGLYEQYF
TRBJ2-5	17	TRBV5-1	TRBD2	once	TGCGCCAGCACCTTTCTTCCGGGACTAGTCGCGGTAGAGACCCAGTACTTC	CASTFLPGLVAVETQYF
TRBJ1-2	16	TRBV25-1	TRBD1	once	TGTGCCAGCAGTATAGTGGTGACAGGGCGGGACTTGGTCTACACCTTC	CASSIVVTGRDLVYTF
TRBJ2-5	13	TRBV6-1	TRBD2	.	TGTGCCAGCAGTCTGGGGGGGTGGGAGACCCAGTACTTC	CASSLGGWETQYF
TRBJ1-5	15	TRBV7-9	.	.	TGTGCCAGCAGTTTGACAGGTGGCAGCAATCAGCCCCAGCATTTT	CASSLTGGSNQPQHF
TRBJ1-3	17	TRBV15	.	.	TGTGCCACCAGCAGAGATCCCCGGGGAGGGGGAGGAAACACCATATATTTT	CATSRDPRGGGGNTIYF